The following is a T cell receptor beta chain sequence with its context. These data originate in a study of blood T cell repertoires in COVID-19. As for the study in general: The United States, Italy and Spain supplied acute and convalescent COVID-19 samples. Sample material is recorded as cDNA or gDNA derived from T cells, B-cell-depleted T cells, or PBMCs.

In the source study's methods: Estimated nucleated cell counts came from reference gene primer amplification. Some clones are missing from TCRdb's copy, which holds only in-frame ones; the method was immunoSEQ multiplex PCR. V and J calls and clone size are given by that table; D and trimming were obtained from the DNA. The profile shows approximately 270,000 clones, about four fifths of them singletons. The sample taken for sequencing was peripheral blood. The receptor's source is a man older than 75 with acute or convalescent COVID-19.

The CDR3 DNA sequence: TGTGCCATCAGTGACTATTACGAGCAGTACTTC. It codes for CAISDYYEQYF. This chain connects TRBV10-3 to TRBJ2-7; no firm D call. V shed 3 bases and J shed 4 bases, with 4 bases lying between them. Germline-derived CDR1 and CDR2 are ENHRY and SYGVKD. This CDR3 contains 11 residues.